This T cell receptor beta chain was observed in a study of early T cells in non-severe SARS-CoV-2 infection. Whole-study context: It was bulk RNA from unsorted whole blood that was sequenced, and the chains were unpaired.

The ends lost 1 base at V and 4 bases at J; junction bases unmatched: 4. Per the germline V gene, CDR1 is SGDLS and CDR2 is YYNGEE. The length of the CDR3 is 15 residues. TCRdb itself ran the 5' RACE reads through MiXCR, one entry per CDR3 protein. The sample holds fewer than 75,000 distinct CDR3 sequences, roughly 18% seen once. Ten or more counts support this clonotype. The chain employs TRBV9 and TRBJ2-1; 8 bases agree with TRBD2. The sequenced sample was whole blood, obtained at baseline. The clonotype was recovered from an adult who was a healthcare worker with PCR-confirmed SARS-CoV-2 infection or an uninfected control (not recorded which). CDR3 nucleotides: TGTGCCAGCAGCGTACGCCTAGCGGGTTACAATGAGCAGTTCTTC. It specifies CASSVRLAGYNEQFF. The complete variable domain, with remaining parts taken from reference TRBV9 and TRBJ2-1, reads DSGVTQTPKHLITATGQRVTLRCSPRSGDLSVYWYQQSLDQGLQFLIQYYNGEERAKGNILERFSAQQFPDLHSELNLSSLELGDSALYFCASSVRLAGYNEQFFGPGTRLTVL.